This record looks at one T cell receptor beta chain sequence and its context. Treatment specified: oral pan-JAK inhibitor, 5-10 mg twice daily. The researchers isolated CD4+ and CD8+ T cells from PBMCs by sorting. The V gene lost 7 bases and the J gene lost 5 bases, with 15 bases spanning the gap. The germline gives CDR1 SGHDT, CDR2 YYEEEE. This CDR3 comprises 13 residues. This entry comes from a study of CD8+ T cells in alopecia areata. Overall study: A 6-month period off drug followed tofacitinib, which lasted 6 to 18 months.

Sequencing templates came from extracted RNA that was reverse transcribed into cDNA. Profiled with immunoSEQ multiplex PCR; TCRdb holds only in-frame clones, not every one. The sample holds approximately 200,000 clones, about three fifths seen once. Sequenced material: CD4+ T cells sorted from blood, taken at week 4, from a patient treated with tofacitinib. The chain carries TRBV5-6 and TRBJ2-5; D unresolved. The receptor comes from a human donor with alopecia areata. The CDR3 sequence: CASSQTGAETQYF. The CDR3 coding sequence is TGTGCCAGCTCCCAAACGGGCGCGGAGACCCAGTACTTC.